This T cell receptor (beta chain) derives from a study of blood T cell repertoires in COVID-19. Followed over time, Seattle patients had been enrolled while infection was active. The CDR3 runs to 15 residues. Germline lookup yields CDR1 SEHNR and CDR2 FQNEAQ (reference sequence). The ends were cut back, 0 bases at V and 4 bases at J, with 12 bases in the middle. In the original processing: Reference gene primers were amplified, and this amplification served to estimate nucleated cell counts. Generated by immunoSEQ multiplex PCR, the TCRdb table keeps only in-frame clones and is missing some. V, J and clone size reflect that table, while D and trimming were determined from the DNA. This sample yields approximately 170,000 clones, of which more than 75% are seen a single time; about 2.6% belongs to the top ten. In its sample, this clone was seen a few times.

This chain connects TRBV7-9 to TRBJ1-2; a weak D match, TRBD1 (6 bases). Sequenced material: peripheral blood. The receptor was isolated from an elderly woman with COVID-19, enrolled during active disease. The CDR3 bases are TGTGCCAGCAGCTTAGCGCGGACAGAGATCTATGGCTACACCTTC. It encodes CASSLARTEIYGYTF. The full variable domain, with the rest looked up from reference TRBV7-9 and TRBJ1-2, is DTGVSQNPRHKITKRGQNVTFRCDPISEHNRLYWYRQTLGQGPEFLTYFQNEAQLEKSRLLSDRFSAERPKGSFSTLEIQRTEQGDSAMYLCASSLARTEIYGYTFGSGTRLTVV.